A selection of T cell receptor beta chains follows, all from one sample in a study of cytomegalovirus exposure and HLA in healthy donors. Sequencing used immunoSEQ multiplex PCR; TCRdb keeps in-frame clones, though not all of them. The table shows 110,000 to 150,000 clones, with 70% to 85% occurring only once. Sequenced sample: PBMCs. The source of these receptors is a woman aged 60-75 years in good health and CMV-seropositive. Each CDR3 is given with its conserved first and last residue. Each record gives: V gene, CDR3 length, J gene, D gene, clone size, CDR3 protein, CDR3 DNA. The D gene is left open where the match is weak. Clone size is not always given. Where it is, it says once, few, many or a class for expanded clones.

V gene: TRBV30
CDR3 length: 10
J gene: TRBJ1-2
D gene: -
clone size: few
CDR3 protein: CAWRDYGYTF
CDR3 DNA: TGTGCCTGGCGCGACTATGGCTACACCTTC

V gene: TRBV28
CDR3 length: 13
J gene: TRBJ2-3
D gene: TRBD1
clone size: -
CDR3 protein: CASSRQGADTQYF
CDR3 DNA: TGTGCCAGCAGTCGACAGGGGGCAGATACGCAGTATTTT

V gene: TRBV19
CDR3 length: 14
J gene: TRBJ2-3
D gene: -
clone size: -
CDR3 protein: CASSILVRGDTQYF
CDR3 DNA: TGTGCCAGTAGTATTCTAGTCAGAGGGGATACGCAGTATTTT

V gene: TRBV11-2
CDR3 length: 15
J gene: TRBJ2-2
D gene: TRBD2
clone size: few
CDR3 protein: CASSSGLADSGELFF
CDR3 DNA: TGTGCCAGCAGTTCCGGACTAGCGGACTCCGGGGAGCTGTTTTTT

V gene: TRBV6-5
CDR3 length: 14
J gene: TRBJ2-7
D gene: TRBD2
clone size: -
CDR3 protein: CANVGTSGIYEQYF
CDR3 DNA: TGTGCCAACGTCGGGACTAGCGGGATATACGAGCAGTACTTC

V gene: TRBV5-4
CDR3 length: 13
J gene: TRBJ1-2
D gene: -
clone size: -
CDR3 protein: CASSYLAQGGYTF
CDR3 DNA: TGTGCCAGCAGCTATCTGGCCCAGGGGGGCTACACCTTC

V gene: TRBV18
CDR3 length: 14
J gene: TRBJ2-1
D gene: TRBD2
clone size: -
CDR3 protein: CASSPAGVADEQFF
CDR3 DNA: TGTGCCAGCTCACCAGCGGGAGTGGCAGATGAGCAGTTCTTC

V gene: TRBV9
CDR3 length: 15
J gene: TRBJ2-5
D gene: -
clone size: -
CDR3 protein: CASSVGELSQETQYF
CDR3 DNA: TGTGCCAGCAGCGTAGGGGAGCTATCGCAAGAGACCCAGTACTTC

V gene: TRBV30
CDR3 length: 14
J gene: TRBJ1-2
D gene: -
clone size: -
CDR3 protein: CAWSIWQGTYGYTF
CDR3 DNA: TGTGCCTGGAGTATTTGGCAGGGAACCTATGGCTACACCTTC

V gene: TRBV27
CDR3 length: 12
J gene: TRBJ2-7
D gene: TRBD1
clone size: -
CDR3 protein: CASSDRVNEQYF
CDR3 DNA: TGTGCCAGCAGTGACAGGGTAAACGAGCAGTACTTC

V gene: TRBV18
CDR3 length: 13
J gene: TRBJ1-5
D gene: TRBD1
clone size: -
CDR3 protein: CASSKGQDQPQHF
CDR3 DNA: TGTGCCAGCTCCAAGGGACAGGATCAGCCCCAGCATTTT

V gene: TRBV30
CDR3 length: 15
J gene: TRBJ2-1
D gene: TRBD2
clone size: -
CDR3 protein: CAWSWGAGGINEQFF
CDR3 DNA: TGTGCCTGGAGTTGGGGGGCGGGGGGAATCAATGAGCAGTTCTTC

V gene: TRBV11-2
CDR3 length: 15
J gene: TRBJ1-1
D gene: -
clone size: -
CDR3 protein: CASSLGGRVNTEAFF
CDR3 DNA: TGTGCCAGCAGCTTAGGAGGGAGGGTGAACACTGAAGCTTTCTTT

V gene: TRBV28
CDR3 length: 14
J gene: TRBJ2-7
D gene: TRBD1
clone size: -
CDR3 protein: CASRDRQGRGEQYF
CDR3 DNA: TGTGCCAGCAGGGACAGACAGGGGAGAGGGGAGCAGTACTTC

V gene: TRBV4-1
CDR3 length: 15
J gene: TRBJ1-5
D gene: -
clone size: -
CDR3 protein: CASSQEQDSNQPQHF
CDR3 DNA: TGCGCCAGCAGCCAAGAACAGGATAGCAATCAGCCCCAGCATTTT

V gene: TRBV4-1
CDR3 length: 14
J gene: TRBJ2-1
D gene: -
clone size: -
CDR3 protein: CASSQGGPGDEQFF
CDR3 DNA: TGCGCCAGCAGCCAAGGGGGCCCGGGGGATGAGCAGTTCTTC

V gene: TRBV7-9
CDR3 length: 13
J gene: TRBJ1-2
D gene: -
clone size: -
CDR3 protein: CASSLAQGIGYTF
CDR3 DNA: TGTGCCAGCAGCTTAGCGCAGGGAATAGGCTACACCTTC